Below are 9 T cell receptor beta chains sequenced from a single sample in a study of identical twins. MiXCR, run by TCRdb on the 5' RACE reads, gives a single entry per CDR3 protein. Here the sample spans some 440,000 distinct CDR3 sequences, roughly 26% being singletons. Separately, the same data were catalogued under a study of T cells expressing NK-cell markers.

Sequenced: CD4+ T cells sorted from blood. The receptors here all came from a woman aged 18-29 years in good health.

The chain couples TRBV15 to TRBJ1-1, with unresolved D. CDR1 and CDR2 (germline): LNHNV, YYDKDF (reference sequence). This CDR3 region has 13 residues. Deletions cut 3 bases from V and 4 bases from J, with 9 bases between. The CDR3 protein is CATSRVVVTEAFF. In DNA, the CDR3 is TGTGCCACCAGCAGGGTTGTAGTCACTGAAGCTTTCTTT. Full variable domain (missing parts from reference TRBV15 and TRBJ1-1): DAMVIQNPRYQVTQFGKPVTLSCSQTLNHNVMYWYQQKSSQAPKLLFHYYDKDFNNEADTPDNFQSRRPNTSFCFLDIRSPGLGDTAMYLCATSRVVVTEAFFGQGTRLTVV.

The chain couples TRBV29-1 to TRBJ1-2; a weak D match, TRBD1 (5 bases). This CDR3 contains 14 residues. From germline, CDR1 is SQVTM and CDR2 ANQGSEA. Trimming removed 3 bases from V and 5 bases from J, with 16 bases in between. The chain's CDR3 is CSVDDSPDGYGYTF. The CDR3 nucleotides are TGCAGCGTTGATGACAGCCCCGATGGGTATGGCTACACCTTC.

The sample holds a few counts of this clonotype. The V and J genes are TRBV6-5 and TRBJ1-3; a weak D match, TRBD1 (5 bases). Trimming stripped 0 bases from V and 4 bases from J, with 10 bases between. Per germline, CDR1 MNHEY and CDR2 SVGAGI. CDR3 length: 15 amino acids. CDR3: CASSYSGREGNTIYF. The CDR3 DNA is TGTGCCAGCAGTTACTCGGGCAGGGAAGGAAACACCATATATTTT.

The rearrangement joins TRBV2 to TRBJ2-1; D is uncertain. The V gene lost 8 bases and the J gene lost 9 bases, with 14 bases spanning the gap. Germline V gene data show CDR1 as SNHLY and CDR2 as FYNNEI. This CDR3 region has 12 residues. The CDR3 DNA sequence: TGTGCCAGCGGTTTGGTCCTTCCTGAGCAGTTCTTC. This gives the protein CASGLVLPEQFF.

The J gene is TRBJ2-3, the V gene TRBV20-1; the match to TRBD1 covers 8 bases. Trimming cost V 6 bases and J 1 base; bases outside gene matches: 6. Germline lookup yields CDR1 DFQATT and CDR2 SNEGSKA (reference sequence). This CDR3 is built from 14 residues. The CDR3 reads CSAPETGGTDTQYF. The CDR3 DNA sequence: TGCAGTGCCCCGGAGACAGGGGGCACAGATACGCAGTATTTT.

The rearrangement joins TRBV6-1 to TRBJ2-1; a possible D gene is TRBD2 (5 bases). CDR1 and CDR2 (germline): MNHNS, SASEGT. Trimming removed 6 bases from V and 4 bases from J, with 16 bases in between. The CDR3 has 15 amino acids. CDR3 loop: CASSERHGIYNEQFF. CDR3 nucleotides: TGTGCCAGCAGCGAACGGCACGGGATTTACAATGAGCAGTTCTTC.

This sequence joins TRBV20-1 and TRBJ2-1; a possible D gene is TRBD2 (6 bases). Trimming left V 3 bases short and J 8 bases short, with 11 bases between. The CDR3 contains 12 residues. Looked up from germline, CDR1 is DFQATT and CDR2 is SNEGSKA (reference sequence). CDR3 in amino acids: CSASLGRHEQFF. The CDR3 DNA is TGCAGTGCTAGTTTGGGGAGGCATGAGCAGTTCTTC.

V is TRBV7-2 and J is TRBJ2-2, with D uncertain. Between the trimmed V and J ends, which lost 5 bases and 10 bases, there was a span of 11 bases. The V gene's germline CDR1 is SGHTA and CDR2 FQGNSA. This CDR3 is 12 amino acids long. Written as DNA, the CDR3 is TGTGCCAGCAGCCCGACTGGGAAGGAGCTGTTTTTT. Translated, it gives CASSPTGKELFF.

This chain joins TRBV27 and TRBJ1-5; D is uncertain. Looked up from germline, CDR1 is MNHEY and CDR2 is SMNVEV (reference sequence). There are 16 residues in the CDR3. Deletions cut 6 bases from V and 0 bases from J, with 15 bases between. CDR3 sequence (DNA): TGTGCCAGCAGCCCTAATACGGTGAATAGCAATCAGCCCCAGCATTTT. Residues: CASSPNTVNSNQPQHF.